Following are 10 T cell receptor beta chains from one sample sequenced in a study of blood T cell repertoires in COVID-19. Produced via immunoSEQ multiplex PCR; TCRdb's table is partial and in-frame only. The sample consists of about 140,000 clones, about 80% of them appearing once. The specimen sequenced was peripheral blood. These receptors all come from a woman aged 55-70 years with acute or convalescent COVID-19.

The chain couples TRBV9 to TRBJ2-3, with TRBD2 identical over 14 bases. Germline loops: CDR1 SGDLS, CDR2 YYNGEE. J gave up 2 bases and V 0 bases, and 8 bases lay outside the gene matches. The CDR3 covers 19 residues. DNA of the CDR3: TGTGCCAGCAGCGTAGGTGGGGGACTAGCGGGGGCCCTCACAGATACGCAGTATTTT. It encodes CASSVGGGLAGALTDTQYF.

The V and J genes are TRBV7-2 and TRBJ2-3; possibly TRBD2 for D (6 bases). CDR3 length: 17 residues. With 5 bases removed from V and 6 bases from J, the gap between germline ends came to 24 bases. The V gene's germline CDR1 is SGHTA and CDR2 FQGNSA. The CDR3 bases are TGTGCCAGCAGCCCCATCCCGGCGGGACCCCTCAGGGATACGCAGTATTTT. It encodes CASSPIPAGPLRDTQYF.

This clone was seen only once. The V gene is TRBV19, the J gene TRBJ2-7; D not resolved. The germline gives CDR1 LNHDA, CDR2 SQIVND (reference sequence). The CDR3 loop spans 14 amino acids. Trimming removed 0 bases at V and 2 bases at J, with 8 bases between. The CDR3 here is CASSIDLETYEQYF. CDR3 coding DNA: TGTGCCAGTAGTATAGATCTGGAGACCTACGAGCAGTACTTC.

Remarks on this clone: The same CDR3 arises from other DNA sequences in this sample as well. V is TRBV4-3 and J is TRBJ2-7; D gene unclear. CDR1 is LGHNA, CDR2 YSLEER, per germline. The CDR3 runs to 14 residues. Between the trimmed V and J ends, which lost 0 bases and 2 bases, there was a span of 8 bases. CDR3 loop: CASSQERLAYEQYF. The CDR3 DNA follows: TGCGCCAGCAGCCAAGAACGTCTAGCCTACGAGCAGTACTTC.

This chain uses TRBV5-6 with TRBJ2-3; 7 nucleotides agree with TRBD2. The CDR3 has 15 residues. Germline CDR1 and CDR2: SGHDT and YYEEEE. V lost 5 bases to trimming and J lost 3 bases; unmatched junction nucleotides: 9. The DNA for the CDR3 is TGTGCCAGCAGTCCGGAGCGGGAAATGACAGATACGCAGTATTTT. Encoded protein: CASSPEREMTDTQYF.

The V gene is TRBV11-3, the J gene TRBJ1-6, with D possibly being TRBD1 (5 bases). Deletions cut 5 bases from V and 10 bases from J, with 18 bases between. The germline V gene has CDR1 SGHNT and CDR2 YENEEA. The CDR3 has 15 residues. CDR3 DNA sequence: TGTGCCAGCAGCCCGCGGGCGGGGGGGGGATCACCCCTCCACTTT. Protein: CASSPRAGGGSPLHF.

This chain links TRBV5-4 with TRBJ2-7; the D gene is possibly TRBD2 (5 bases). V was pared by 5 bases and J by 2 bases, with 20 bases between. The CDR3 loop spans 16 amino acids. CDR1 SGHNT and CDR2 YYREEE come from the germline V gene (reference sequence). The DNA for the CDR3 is TGTGCCAGCAGTTACCTGGGGAGTTTAGGTGCCTACGAGCAGTACTTC. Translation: CASSYLGSLGAYEQYF.

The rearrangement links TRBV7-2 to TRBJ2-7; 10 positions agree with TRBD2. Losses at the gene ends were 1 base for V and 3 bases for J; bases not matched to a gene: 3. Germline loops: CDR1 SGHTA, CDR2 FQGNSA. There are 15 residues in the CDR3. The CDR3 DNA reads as TGTGCCAGCAGCTTAGGGGCTAGCGGGAGCTACGAGCAGTACTTC. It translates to CASSLGASGSYEQYF.

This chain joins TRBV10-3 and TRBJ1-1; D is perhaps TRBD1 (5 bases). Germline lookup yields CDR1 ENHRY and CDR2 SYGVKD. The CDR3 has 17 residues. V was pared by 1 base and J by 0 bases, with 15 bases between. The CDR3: CAISEFPQGQMNTEAFF. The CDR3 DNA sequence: TGTGCCATCAGTGAGTTTCCGCAGGGTCAGATGAACACTGAAGCTTTCTTT.

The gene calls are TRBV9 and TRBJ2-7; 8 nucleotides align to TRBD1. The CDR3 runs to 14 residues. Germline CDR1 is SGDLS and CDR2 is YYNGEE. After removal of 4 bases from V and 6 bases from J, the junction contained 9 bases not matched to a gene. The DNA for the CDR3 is TGTGCCAGCAGCCCGAGACAGGGGAAGAGCGAGCAGTACTTC. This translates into CASSPRQGKSEQYF.